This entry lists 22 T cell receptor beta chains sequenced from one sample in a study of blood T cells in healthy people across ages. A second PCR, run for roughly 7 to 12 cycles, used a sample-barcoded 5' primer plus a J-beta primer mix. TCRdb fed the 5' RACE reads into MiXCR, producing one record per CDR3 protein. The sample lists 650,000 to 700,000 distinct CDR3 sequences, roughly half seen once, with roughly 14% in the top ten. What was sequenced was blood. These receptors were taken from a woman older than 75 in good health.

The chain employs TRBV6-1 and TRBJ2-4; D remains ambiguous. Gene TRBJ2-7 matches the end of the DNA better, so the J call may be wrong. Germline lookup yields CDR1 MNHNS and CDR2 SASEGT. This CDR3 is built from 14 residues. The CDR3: CASSEDSVPYEQYF. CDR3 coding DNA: TGTGCCAGCAGTGAAGACAGTGTACCCTACGAGCAGTACTTC.

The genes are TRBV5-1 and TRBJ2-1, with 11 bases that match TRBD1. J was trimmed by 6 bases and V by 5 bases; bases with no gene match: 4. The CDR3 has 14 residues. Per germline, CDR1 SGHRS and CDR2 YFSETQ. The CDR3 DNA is TGCGCCAGCAGGTTCGGGACAGGGGGCAATGAGCAGTTCTTC. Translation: CASRFGTGGNEQFF.

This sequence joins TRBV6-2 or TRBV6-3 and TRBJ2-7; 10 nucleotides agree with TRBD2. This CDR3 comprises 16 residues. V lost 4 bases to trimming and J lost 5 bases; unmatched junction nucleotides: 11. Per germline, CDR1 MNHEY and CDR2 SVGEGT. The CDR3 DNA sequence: TGTGCCAGCAGTTTGCAACCGAGCGGGAGGGCAAACGAGCAGTACTTC. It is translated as CASSLQPSGRANEQYF.

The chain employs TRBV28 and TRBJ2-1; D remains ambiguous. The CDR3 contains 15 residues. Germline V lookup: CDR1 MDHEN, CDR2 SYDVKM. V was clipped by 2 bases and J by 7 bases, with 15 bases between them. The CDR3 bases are TGTGCCAGCAGTTTAACACAGCCCGGGCCGAATGAGCAGTTCTTC. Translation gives CASSLTQPGPNEQFF.

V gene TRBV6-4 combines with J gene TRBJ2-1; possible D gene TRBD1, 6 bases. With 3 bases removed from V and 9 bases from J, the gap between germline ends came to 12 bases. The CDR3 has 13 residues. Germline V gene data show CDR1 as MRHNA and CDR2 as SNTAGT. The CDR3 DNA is TGTGCCAGCAGTGAGGCTGTACAGGGTGAGCAGTTCTTC. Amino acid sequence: CASSEAVQGEQFF.

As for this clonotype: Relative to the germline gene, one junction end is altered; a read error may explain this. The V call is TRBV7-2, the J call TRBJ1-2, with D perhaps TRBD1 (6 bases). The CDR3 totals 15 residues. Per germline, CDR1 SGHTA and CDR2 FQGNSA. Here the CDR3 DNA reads TGTGCCAGCAGCTTAGATAACAGGGCGGGGTATGGCTTCACCTTC. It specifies CASSLDNRAGYGFTF.

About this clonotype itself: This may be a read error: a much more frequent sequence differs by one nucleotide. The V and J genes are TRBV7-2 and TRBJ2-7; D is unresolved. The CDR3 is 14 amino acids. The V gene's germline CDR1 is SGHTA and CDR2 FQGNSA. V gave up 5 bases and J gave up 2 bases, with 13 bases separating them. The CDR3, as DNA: TGTGCCAGCAGCGTAGAGCACGGACCCTACGAGCAGTACTTC. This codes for CASSVEHGPYEQYF.

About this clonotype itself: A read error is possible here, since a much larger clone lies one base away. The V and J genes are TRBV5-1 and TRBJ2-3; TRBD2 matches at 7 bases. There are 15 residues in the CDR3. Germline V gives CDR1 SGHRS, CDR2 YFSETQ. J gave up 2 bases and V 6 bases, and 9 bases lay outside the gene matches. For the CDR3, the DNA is TGCGCCAGCAAACCAAGCGGGAAGAACACAGATACGCAGTATTTT. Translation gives CASKPSGKNTDTQYF.

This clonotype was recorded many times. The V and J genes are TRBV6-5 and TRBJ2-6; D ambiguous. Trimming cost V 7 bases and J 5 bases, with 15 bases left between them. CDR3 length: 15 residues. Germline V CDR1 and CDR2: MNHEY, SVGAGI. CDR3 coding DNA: TGTGCCAGCACCAGCAGAGGAAACTGGGCCAACGTCCTGACTTTC. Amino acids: CASTSRGNWANVLTF.

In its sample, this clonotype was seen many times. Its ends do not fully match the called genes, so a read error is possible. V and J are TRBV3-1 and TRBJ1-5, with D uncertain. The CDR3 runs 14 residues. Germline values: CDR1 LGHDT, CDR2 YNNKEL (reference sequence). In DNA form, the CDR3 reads TGCGCCAGCAGCCAAGCGGGTCGAAATCAGCCCCAGCATTTT. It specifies CASSQAGRNQPQHF.

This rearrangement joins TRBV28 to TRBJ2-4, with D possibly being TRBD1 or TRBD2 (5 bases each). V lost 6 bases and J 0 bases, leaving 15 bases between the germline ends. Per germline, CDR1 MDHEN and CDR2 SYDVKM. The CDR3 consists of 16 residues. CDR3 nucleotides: TGTGCCAGCAGAGTCCGGGACGGACTAGCCAAAAACATTCAGTACTTC. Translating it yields CASRVRDGLAKNIQYF.

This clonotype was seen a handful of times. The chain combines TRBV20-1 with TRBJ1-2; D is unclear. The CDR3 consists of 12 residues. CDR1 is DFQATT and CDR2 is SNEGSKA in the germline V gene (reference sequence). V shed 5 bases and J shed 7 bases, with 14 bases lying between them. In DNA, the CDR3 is TGCAGTGCTTATCCCGCGCAGGTTGGCTACACCTTC. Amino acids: CSAYPAQVGYTF.

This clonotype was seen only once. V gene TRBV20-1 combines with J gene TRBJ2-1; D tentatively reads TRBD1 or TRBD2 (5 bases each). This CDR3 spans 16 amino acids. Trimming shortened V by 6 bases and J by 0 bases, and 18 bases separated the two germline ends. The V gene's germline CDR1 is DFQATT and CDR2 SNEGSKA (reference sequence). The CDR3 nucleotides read TGCAGTGCGACTACCGGGAAGGGGCGCTCCTACAATGAGCAGTTCTTC. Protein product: CSATTGKGRSYNEQFF.

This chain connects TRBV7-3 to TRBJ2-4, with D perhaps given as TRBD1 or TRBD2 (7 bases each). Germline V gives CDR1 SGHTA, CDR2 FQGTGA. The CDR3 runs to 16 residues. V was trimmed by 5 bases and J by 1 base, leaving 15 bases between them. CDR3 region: CASSKQGREAKNIQYF. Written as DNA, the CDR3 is TGTGCCAGCAGCAAACAGGGGAGGGAGGCCAAAAACATTCAGTACTTC.

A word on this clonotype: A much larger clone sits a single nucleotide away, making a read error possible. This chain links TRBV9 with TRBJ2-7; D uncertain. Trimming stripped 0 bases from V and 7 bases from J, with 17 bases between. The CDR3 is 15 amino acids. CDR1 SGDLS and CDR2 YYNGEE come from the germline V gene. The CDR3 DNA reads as TGTGCCAGCAGCGTAGTTTCCCGCGAGAAGGGTGAGCAGTACTTC. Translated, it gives CASSVVSREKGEQYF.

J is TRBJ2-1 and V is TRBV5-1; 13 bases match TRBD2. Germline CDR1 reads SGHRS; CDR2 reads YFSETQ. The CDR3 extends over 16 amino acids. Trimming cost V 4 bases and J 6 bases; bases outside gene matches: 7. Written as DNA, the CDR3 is TGCGCCAGCAGCCCGCTGACTAGCGGGGGGCTCAATGAGCAGTTCTTC. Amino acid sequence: CASSPLTSGGLNEQFF.

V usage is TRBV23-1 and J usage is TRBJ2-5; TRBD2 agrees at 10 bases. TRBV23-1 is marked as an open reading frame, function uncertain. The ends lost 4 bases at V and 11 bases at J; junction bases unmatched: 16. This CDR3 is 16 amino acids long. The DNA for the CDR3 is TGCGCCAGCAGTCCTTATAGCGGGAGGCGGTACAATGAGCAGTACTTC. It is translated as CASSPYSGRRYNEQYF.

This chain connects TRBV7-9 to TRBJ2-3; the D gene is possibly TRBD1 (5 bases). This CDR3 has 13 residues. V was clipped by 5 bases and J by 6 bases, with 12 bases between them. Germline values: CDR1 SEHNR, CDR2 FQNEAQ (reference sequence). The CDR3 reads CASSTDRSDTQYF. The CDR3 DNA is TGTGCCAGCAGCACAGACAGATCCGATACGCAGTATTTT. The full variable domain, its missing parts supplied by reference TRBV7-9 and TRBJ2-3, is DTGVSQNPRHKITKRGQNVTFRCDPISEHNRLYWYRQTLGQGPEFLTYFQNEAQLEKSRLLSDRFSAERPKGSFSTLEIQRTEQGDSAMYLCASSTDRSDTQYFGPGTRLTVL.

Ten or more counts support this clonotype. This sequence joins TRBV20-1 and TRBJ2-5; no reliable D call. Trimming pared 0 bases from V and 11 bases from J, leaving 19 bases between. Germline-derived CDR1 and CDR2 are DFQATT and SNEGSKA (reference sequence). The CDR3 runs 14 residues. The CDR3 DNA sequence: TGCAGTGCTAGAGAGGATCGGTTCGAGGTGGAGCAGTACTTC. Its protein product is CSAREDRFEVEQYF.

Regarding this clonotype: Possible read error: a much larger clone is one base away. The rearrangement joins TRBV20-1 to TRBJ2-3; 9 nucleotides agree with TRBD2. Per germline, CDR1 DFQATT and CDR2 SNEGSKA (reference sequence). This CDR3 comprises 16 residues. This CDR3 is CSASPRGGTSTDMQYF. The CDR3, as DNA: TGCAGTGCTAGCCCCAGGGGAGGGACTAGCACAGATATGCAGTATTTT.

The CDR3 DNA follows: TGTGCCATCAGCGCCAGCGACGCAACTAATGAAAAACTGTTTTTT. Its protein product is CAISASDATNEKLFF. The gene calls are TRBV10-3 and TRBJ1-4; unclear D gene. Germline values: CDR1 ENHRY, CDR2 SYGVKD. The CDR3 runs to 15 residues. V lost 6 bases and J lost 0, with 11 bases in between.

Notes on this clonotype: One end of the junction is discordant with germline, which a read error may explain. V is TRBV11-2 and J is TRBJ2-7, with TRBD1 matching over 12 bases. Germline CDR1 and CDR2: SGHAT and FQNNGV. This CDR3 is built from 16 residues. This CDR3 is CASSEAGTGGAYKQYF. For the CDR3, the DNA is TGTGCCAGCAGCGAAGCCGGGACAGGGGGCGCCTACAAGCAGTACTTC.